These 23 T cell receptor beta chains were all obtained from the same sample, sequenced in a study of blood T cell repertoires in COVID-19. The repertoire was sequenced with immunoSEQ multiplex PCR; TCRdb's copy has only in-frame clones and lacks some. The table has roughly 100,000 clones, around 90% seen once. The sequencing input was peripheral blood. The receptor source for this set is a woman aged 50 to 60 with COVID-19, enrolled during active disease.

The chain recombines TRBV6-4 with TRBJ2-2, with a weak D call TRBD1 (5 bases). Per the germline V gene, CDR1 is MRHNA and CDR2 is SNTAGT. The CDR3 totals 16 residues. Deletions cut 3 bases from V and 0 bases from J, with 11 bases between. The CDR3 nucleotides read TGTGCCAGCAGTGAGGAAGGGGCGCCGAACACCGGGGAGCTGTTTTTT. This codes for CASSEEGAPNTGELFF.

This clone has just one count. The genes are TRBV3-1 (or the pseudogene TRBV3-2) and TRBJ1-1; D is possibly TRBD1 (6 bases). The germline V and J ends were trimmed by 2 bases and 8 bases, with 12 bases remaining between them. In germline, CDR1 is LGHDT, CDR2 YNNKEL (reference sequence). CDR3 length: 13 residues. This CDR3 reads CASSQHPTGEAFF. DNA of the CDR3: TGTGCCAGCAGCCAACACCCGACAGGCGAAGCTTTCTTT.

The chain has TRBV13 and TRBJ2-7; 11 bases align to TRBD1. V trimming: 3 bases; J trimming: 6 bases; junction bases outside the gene matches: 4. CDR1 PRHDT and CDR2 FYEKMQ come from the germline V gene (reference sequence). This CDR3 has 14 amino acids. CDR3 protein: CASSFGTGGTEQYF. CDR3 nucleotide sequence: TGTGCCAGCAGCTTTGGGACAGGGGGGACCGAGCAGTACTTC.

The genes are TRBV30 and TRBJ1-2; a possible D gene is TRBD1 (6 bases). Trimming left V 5 bases short and J 8 bases short, with 12 bases between. The germline V gene has CDR1 GTSNPN and CDR2 SVGIG (reference sequence). This CDR3 contains 11 residues. In DNA form, the CDR3 reads TGTGCCTGGGACAGGATCTGGGGCTACACCTTC. It specifies CAWDRIWGYTF.

This clone was observed a single time. CDR3 protein: CATSIGGSNQPQHF. The CDR3 DNA reads as TGTGCCACCAGCATAGGCGGGTCCAATCAGCCCCAGCATTTT. The genes are TRBV15 and TRBJ1-5, with D unresolved. Per the germline V gene, CDR1 is LNHNV and CDR2 is YYDKDF (reference sequence). The V end was cut by 4 bases, the J end by 3 bases, with 10 bases between. The CDR3 sequence is 14 residues long.

The chain carries TRBV6-1 and TRBJ1-1, with unresolved D. The length of the CDR3 is 13 residues. Trimming stripped 2 bases from V and 11 bases from J, with 15 bases between. Germline V gives CDR1 MNHNS, CDR2 SASEGT. CDR3 protein: CASSEREGGAAFF. In DNA, the CDR3 is TGTGCCAGCAGTGAACGTGAGGGCGGTGCGGCTTTCTTT.

J is TRBJ1-1 and V is TRBV21-1. TRBV21-1 is noted as a pseudogene. The CDR3 spans 16 residues. The CDR3 loop reads CASTPRSSGPNTEAFF. DNA for the CDR3: TGTGCCAGCACCCCCCGTTCCAGCGGACCGAACACTGAAGCTTTCTTT.

The rearrangement links TRBV5-4 to TRBJ1-1, with TRBD1 matching over 7 bases. With V trimmed by 5 bases and J by 3 bases, 7 bases remained unmatched. The CDR3 sequence is 14 residues long. The germline V gene has CDR1 SGHNT and CDR2 YYREEE (reference sequence). CDR3 residues: CASRSDRLYTEAFF. The CDR3 nucleotides are TGTGCCAGCAGGTCGGACAGGCTCTACACTGAAGCTTTCTTT. The variable domain in full, with the rest retrieved from reference TRBV5-4 and TRBJ1-1, is ETGVTQSPTHLIKTRGQQVTLRCSSQSGHNTVSWYQQALGQGPQFIFQYYREEENGRGNFPPRFSGLQFPNYSSELNVNALELDDSALYLCASRSDRLYTEAFFGQGTRLTVV.

The V gene is TRBV6-1, the J gene TRBJ2-1; 9 bases line up with TRBD1. The CDR3 has 15 amino acids. J gave up 4 bases and V 2 bases, and 3 bases lay outside the gene matches. Germline CDR1 reads MNHNS; CDR2 reads SASEGT. CDR3 region: CASSEPGQGYNEQFF. As DNA, the CDR3 is TGTGCCAGCAGTGAACCGGGACAGGGTTACAATGAGCAGTTCTTC.

In its sample, this clone was seen once. The V call is TRBV5-1, the J call TRBJ2-5, with a possible D match to TRBD2 (5 bases). The ends were cut back, 6 bases at V and 0 bases at J, with 18 bases in the middle. The CDR3 is made up of 16 amino acids. Germline V gene data show CDR1 as SGHRS and CDR2 as YFSETQ. The CDR3 coding sequence is TGCGCCAGCACCTTAATAGGTACGGGGTACCAAGAGACCCAGTACTTC. Translating gives CASTLIGTGYQETQYF. The full variable domain, in which reference TRBV5-1 and TRBJ2-5 provide the parts outside the CDR3, is KAGVTQTPRYLIKTRGQQVTLSCSPISGHRSVSWYQQTPGQGLQFLFEYFSETQRNKGNFPGRFSGRQFSNSRSEMNVSTLELGDSALYLCASTLIGTGYQETQYFGPGTRLLVL.

The chain recombines TRBV4-1 with TRBJ1-2; 8 nucleotides line up with TRBD1. This CDR3 spans 15 amino acids. Trimming cost V 0 bases and J 3 bases; bases outside gene matches: 3. Germline V lookup: CDR1 MGHRA, CDR2 YSYEKL. CDR3 bases: TGCGCCAGCAGCCAAGAGACAGGGGCGGACTATGGCTACACCTTC. This codes for CASSQETGADYGYTF.

V is TRBV13 and J is TRBJ2-1, with 14 nucleotides matching TRBD2. Germline V gene sequence: CDR1 PRHDT, CDR2 FYEKMQ (reference sequence). The CDR3 covers 17 residues. With V trimmed by 2 bases and J by 15 bases, 15 bases remained unmatched. CDR3 sequence (DNA): TGTGCCAGCAGCTTAACCGGCCGACTAGCGGGGGGGCCAGGCACGTTCTTC. It encodes CASSLTGRLAGGPGTFF.

This clone was seen a single time. The rearrangement links TRBV7-9 to TRBJ2-3; weak D call: TRBD2 (6 bases). Germline V gene sequence: CDR1 SEHNR, CDR2 FQNEAQ (reference sequence). Trimming removed 7 bases at V and 2 bases at J, with 16 bases between. The CDR3 totals 15 residues. The CDR3 DNA reads as TGTGCCAGCACAAACGGAGGGTCGTTCACAGATACGCAGTATTTT. This codes for CASTNGGSFTDTQYF.

J is TRBJ2-3 and V is TRBV14, with 8 bases that match TRBD2. Losses at the gene ends were 4 bases for V and 5 bases for J; bases not matched to a gene: 11. The CDR3 totals 16 residues. CDR1 and CDR2 (germline): SGHDN, FVKESK. CDR3 nucleotide sequence: TGTGCCAGCAGCCCGGGGGGGGCCCTGGGGAAAGATACGCAGTATTTT. Protein sequence: CASSPGGALGKDTQYF.

This sequence joins TRBV2 and TRBJ2-3, with 9 positions matching TRBD2. The CDR3 consists of 16 residues. Germline V gene data show CDR1 as SNHLY and CDR2 as FYNNEI. The trim removed 3 bases at V and 5 bases at J, leaving 9 bases unmatched. The chain's CDR3 is CASSDGRGGALDTQYF. The CDR3 nucleotides are TGTGCCAGCAGTGATGGGCGCGGGGGGGCTTTAGATACGCAGTATTTT.

This clone was counted between two and nine times. The chain recombines TRBV7-9 with TRBJ1-5; possibly TRBD1 for D (5 bases). The germline V and J ends were trimmed by 2 bases and 2 bases, with 13 bases remaining between them. CDR3 length: 16 residues. Germline V lookup: CDR1 SEHNR, CDR2 FQNEAQ (reference sequence). DNA for the CDR3: TGTGCCAGCAGCTTACGGGGAGGGGCGGGCAATCAGCCCCAGCATTTT. Protein product: CASSLRGGAGNQPQHF. The variable domain in full, with the rest retrieved from reference TRBV7-9 and TRBJ1-5, is DTGVSQNPRHKITKRGQNVTFRCDPISEHNRLYWYRQTLGQGPEFLTYFQNEAQLEKSRLLSDRFSAERPKGSFSTLEIQRTEQGDSAMYLCASSLRGGAGNQPQHFGDGTRLSIL.

The chain has TRBV6-1 and TRBJ2-3; D may be TRBD2 (6 bases). The V gene's germline CDR1 is MNHNS and CDR2 SASEGT. The length of the CDR3 is 14 residues. The V gene lost 7 bases and the J gene lost 2 bases, with 13 bases spanning the gap. CDR3 loop: CASTLGLPTDTQYF. The CDR3 DNA is TGTGCCAGCACCTTGGGACTCCCCACAGATACGCAGTATTTT.

V gene TRBV7-6 combines with J gene TRBJ1-5; weak D call: TRBD1 (6 bases). This CDR3 is built from 16 residues. V was shortened by 1 base and J by 2 bases, with 12 bases between the two germline ends. Germline CDR1 reads SGHVS; CDR2 reads FNYEAQ. The CDR3 nucleotides read TGTGCCAGCAGCTTAGGAACAGGGTTGGGCAATCAGCCCCAGCATTTT. Its protein is CASSLGTGLGNQPQHF.

This clone was found once. V is TRBV2 and J is TRBJ1-2, with D perhaps matching TRBD1 (5 bases). V was cut by 6 bases and J by 7 bases, with 15 bases left in between. The CDR3 is made up of 13 amino acids. CDR1 and CDR2 from the germline V gene are SNHLY and FYNNEI. The CDR3 nucleotides read TGTGCCAGCAGAAAAGACACAGGTAGTGGCTACACCTTC. It is translated as CASRKDTGSGYTF.

Of note for this clone: This sample also contains other DNA sequences that code for the same CDR3. The chain links TRBV19 to TRBJ1-5; D is ambiguous. The CDR3 covers 13 residues. CDR1 is LNHDA, CDR2 SQIVND, per germline (reference sequence). V lost 3 bases and J lost 6, with 9 bases in between. CDR3 sequence: CASSIEEGQPQHF. The CDR3 coding sequence is TGTGCCAGTAGTATTGAGGAGGGTCAGCCCCAGCATTTT.

The CDR3 nucleotides read TGTGCCAGCAGTCTCTTTCCGGGGAGAGACACTGAAGCTTTCTTT. Amino acids: CASSLFPGRDTEAFF. J is TRBJ1-1 and V is TRBV2; D unclear. V shed 5 bases and J shed 3 bases, with 16 bases lying between them. The germline CDR1 and CDR2 sequences are SNHLY and FYNNEI. This CDR3 is 15 amino acids long.

This clone occurred once. The J gene is TRBJ2-3, the V gene TRBV5-1, with TRBD1 matching 8 bases. CDR3 length equals 14 residues. Germline loops: CDR1 SGHRS, CDR2 YFSETQ. The V segment lost 7 bases and the J segment 2 bases; nucleotides outside the gene matches: 6. CDR3 residues: CASQPQGVTDTQYF. The CDR3 DNA reads TGCGCCAGCCAACCACAGGGGGTCACAGATACGCAGTATTTT.

V gene TRBV29-1 combines with J gene TRBJ1-2; D not certain. Trimming removed 2 bases from V and 3 bases from J, with 10 bases in between. CDR1 is SQVTM, CDR2 ANQGSEA, per germline. CDR3 length: 13 amino acids. The CDR3 DNA reads TGCAGCGTTGAATTTGCGGGCGACTATGGCTACACCTTC. This translates into CSVEFAGDYGYTF.